One TCR beta chain is described in this entry. The antigen is undetermined. The immunoSEQ assay was v3. This table comes from immunoSEQ multiplex PCR, and its TCRdb copy is limited to in-frame clones, with some not included. Here the sample spans more than 90,000 clones, 50% to 70% being singletons. The V gene lost 3 bases and the J gene lost 4 bases, with 13 bases spanning the gap. CDR3 size: 13 residues. CDR1 SQVTM and CDR2 ANQGSEA come from the germline V gene. The data derive from a study of TIL therapy for anti-PD-1-resistant metastatic lung cancer. Study observations and caveats: TIL cultures after expansion showed higher clonality and lower diversity than baseline tumor (median 6% vs 31%). Many TIL product clones were absent from baseline tumor, suggesting clonal contraction.

Time point in this sample: pre-treatment sample, taken before nivolumab and TIL therapy. The tumor samples were excised metastases, mostly pleural nodules or supraclavicular lymph nodes. Adults with stage 4 NSCLC were enrolled in a phase I trial. The TCR comes from a person between 25 and 80 years old with non-small cell lung cancer. The rearrangement joins TRBV29-1 to TRBJ2-7; D is perhaps TRBD1 or TRBD2 (5 bases each). The input for sequencing was tumor tissue, taken at baseline. DNA for the CDR3: TGCAGCGTTGACCCTGGGACGGGATACGAGCAGTACTTC. It is translated as CSVDPGTGYEQYF.